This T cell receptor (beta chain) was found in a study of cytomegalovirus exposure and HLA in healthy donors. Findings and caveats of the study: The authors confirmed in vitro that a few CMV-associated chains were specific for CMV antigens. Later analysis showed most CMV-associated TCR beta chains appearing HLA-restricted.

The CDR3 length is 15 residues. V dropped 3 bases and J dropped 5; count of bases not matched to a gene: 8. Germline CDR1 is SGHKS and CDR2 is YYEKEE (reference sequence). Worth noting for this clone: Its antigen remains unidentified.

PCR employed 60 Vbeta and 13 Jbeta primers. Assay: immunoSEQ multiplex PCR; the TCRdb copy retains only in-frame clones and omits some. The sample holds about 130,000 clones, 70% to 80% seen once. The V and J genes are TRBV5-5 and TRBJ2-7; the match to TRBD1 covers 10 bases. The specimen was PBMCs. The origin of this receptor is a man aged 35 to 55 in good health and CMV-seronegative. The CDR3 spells CASSSWTGGKDEQYF. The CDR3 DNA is TGTGCCAGCAGCTCCTGGACAGGGGGGAAGGACGAGCAGTACTTC.